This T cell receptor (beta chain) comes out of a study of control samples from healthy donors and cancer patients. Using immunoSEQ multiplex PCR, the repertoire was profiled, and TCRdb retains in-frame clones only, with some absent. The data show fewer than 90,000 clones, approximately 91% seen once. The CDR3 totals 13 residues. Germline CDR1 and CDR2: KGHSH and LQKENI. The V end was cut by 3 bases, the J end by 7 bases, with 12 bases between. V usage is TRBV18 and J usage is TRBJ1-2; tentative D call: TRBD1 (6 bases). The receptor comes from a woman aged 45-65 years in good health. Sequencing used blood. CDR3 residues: CASSPFSDSGYTF. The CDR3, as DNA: TGTGCCAGCTCACCCTTCTCGGACAGTGGCTACACCTTC.